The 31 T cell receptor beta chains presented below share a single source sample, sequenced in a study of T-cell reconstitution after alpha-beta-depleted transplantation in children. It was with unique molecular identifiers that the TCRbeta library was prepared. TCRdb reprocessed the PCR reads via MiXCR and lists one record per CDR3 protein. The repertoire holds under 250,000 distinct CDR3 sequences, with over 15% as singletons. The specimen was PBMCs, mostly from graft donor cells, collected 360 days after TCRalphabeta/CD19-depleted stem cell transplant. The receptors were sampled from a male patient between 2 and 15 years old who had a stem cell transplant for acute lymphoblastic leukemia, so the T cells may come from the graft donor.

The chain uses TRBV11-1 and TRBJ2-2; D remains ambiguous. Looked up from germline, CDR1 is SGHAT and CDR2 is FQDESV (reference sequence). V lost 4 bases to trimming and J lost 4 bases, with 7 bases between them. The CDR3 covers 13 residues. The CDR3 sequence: CASSSWTTGELFF. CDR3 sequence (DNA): TGTGCCAGCAGCTCATGGACCACCGGGGAGCTGTTTTTT.

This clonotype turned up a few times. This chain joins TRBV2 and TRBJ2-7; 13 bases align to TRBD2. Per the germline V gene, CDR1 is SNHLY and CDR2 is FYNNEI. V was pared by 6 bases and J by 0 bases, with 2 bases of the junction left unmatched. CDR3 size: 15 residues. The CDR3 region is CASRGTSGNSYEQYF. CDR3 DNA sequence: TGTGCCAGCAGGGGGACTAGCGGGAACTCCTACGAGCAGTACTTC. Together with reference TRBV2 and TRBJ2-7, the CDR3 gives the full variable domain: EPEVTQTPSHQVTQMGQEVILRCVPISNHLYFYWYRQILGQKVEFLVSFYNNEISEKSEIFDDQFSVERPDGSNFTLKIRSTKLEDSAMYFCASRGTSGNSYEQYFGPGTRLTVT.

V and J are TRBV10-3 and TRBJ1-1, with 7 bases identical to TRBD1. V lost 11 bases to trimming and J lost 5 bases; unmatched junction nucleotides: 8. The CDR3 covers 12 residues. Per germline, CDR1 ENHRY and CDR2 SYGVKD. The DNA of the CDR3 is TGTGCCGTTTTGACAGGGCGGACTGAAGCTTTCTTT. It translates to CAVLTGRTEAFF.

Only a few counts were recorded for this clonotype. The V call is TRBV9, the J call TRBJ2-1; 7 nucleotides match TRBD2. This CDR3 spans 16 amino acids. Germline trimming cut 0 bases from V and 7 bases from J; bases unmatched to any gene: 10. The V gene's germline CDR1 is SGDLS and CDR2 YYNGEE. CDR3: CASSVGLAANWNEQFF. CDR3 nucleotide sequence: TGTGCCAGCAGCGTAGGACTAGCCGCAAATTGGAATGAGCAGTTCTTC.

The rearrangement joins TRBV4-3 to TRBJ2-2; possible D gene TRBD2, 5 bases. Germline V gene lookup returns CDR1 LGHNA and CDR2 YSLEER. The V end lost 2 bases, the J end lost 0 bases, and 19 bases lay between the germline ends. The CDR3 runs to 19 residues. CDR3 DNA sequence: TGCGCCAGCAGCCAACTGAGGGCCAGCAAGCGCGCGAACACCGGGGAGCTGTTTTTT. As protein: CASSQLRASKRANTGELFF.

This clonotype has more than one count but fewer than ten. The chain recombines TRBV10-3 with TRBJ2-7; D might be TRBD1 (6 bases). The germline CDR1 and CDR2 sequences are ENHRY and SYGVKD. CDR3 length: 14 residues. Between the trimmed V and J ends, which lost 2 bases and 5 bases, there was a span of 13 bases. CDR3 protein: CAISERRGTHEQYF. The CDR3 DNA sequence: TGTGCCATCAGTGAGCGCAGGGGAACCCACGAGCAGTACTTC.

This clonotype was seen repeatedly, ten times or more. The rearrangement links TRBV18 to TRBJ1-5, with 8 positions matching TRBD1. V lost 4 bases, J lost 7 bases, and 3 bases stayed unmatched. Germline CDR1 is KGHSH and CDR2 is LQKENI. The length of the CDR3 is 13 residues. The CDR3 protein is CASSLQGDQPQHF. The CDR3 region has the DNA TGTGCCAGCTCACTACAGGGGGACCAGCCCCAGCATTTT.

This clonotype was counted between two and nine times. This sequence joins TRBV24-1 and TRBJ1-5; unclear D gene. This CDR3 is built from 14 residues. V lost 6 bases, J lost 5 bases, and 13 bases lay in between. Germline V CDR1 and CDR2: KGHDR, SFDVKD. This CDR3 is CATSNVWMDQPQHF. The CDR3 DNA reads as TGTGCCACCAGTAACGTTTGGATGGATCAGCCCCAGCATTTT.

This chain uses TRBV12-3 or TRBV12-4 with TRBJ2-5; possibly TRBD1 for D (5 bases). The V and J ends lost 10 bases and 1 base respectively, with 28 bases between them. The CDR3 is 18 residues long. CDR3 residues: CAICSSYSTDDGQETQYF. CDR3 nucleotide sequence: TGTGCCATCTGTTCTTCCTACTCGACAGACGACGGCCAAGAGACCCAGTACTTC.

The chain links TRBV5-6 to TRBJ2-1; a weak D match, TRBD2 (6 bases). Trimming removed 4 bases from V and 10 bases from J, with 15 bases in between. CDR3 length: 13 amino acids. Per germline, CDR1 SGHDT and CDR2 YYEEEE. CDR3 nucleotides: TGTGCCAGCAGCAGAGGGACTGCAATAGAGCAGTTCTTC. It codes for CASSRGTAIEQFF.

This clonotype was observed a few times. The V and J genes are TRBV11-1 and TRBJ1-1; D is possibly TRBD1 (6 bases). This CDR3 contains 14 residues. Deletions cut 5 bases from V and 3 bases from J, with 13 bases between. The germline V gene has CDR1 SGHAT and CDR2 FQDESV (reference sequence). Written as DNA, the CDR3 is TGTGCCAGCAGCCCCCGCAGGGGCTACACTGAAGCTTTCTTT. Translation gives CASSPRRGYTEAFF.

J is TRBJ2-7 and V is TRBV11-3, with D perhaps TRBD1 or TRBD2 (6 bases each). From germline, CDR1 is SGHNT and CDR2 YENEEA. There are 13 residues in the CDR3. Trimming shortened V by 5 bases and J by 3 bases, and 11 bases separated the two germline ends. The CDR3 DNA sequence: TGTGCCAGCAGCGGAGGGGGAATCTACGAGCAGTACTTC. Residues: CASSGGGIYEQYF.

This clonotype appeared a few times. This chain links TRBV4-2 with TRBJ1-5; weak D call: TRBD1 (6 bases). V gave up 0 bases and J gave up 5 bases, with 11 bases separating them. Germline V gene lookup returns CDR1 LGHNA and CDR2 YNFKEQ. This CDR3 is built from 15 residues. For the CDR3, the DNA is TGTGCCAGCAGCCAAGAATCAGGGGTCGATCAGCCCCAGCATTTT. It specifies CASSQESGVDQPQHF.

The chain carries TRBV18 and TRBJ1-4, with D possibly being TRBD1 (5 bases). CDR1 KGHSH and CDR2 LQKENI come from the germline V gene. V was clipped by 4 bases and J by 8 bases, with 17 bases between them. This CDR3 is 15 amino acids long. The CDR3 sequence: CASSRLEGEGEKLFF. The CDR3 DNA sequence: TGTGCCAGCTCACGTCTCGAAGGGGAGGGAGAAAAACTGTTTTTT.

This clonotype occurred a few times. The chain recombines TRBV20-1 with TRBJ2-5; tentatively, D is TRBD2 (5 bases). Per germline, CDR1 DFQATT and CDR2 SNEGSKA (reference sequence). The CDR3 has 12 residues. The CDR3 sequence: CRATKDAGTQYF. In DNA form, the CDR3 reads TGCAGAGCAACGAAGGATGCGGGGACCCAGTACTTC.

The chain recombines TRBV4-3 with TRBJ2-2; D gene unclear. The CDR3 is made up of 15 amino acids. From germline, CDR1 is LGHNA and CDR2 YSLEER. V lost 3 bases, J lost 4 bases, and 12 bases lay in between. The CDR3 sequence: CASSHSHATTGELFF. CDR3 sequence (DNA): TGCGCCAGCAGCCATAGCCATGCGACCACCGGGGAGCTGTTTTTT.

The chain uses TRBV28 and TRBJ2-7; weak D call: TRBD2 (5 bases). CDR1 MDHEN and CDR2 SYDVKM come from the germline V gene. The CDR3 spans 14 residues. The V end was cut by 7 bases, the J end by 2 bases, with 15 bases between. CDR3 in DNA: TGTGCCAGCACCCTATGGAGGCGGACCTACGAGCAGTACTTC. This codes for CASTLWRRTYEQYF.

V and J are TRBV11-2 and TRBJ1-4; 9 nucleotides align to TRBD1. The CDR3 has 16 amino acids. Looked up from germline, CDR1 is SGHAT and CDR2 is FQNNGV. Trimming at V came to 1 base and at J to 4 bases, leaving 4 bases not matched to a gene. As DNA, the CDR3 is TGTGCCAGCAGCTTAGGGGACAGGGCGGATAATGAAAAACTGTTTTTT. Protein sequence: CASSLGDRADNEKLFF.

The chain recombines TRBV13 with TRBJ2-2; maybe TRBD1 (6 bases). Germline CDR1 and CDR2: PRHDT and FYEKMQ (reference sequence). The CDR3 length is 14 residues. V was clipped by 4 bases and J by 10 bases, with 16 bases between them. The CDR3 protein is CASSSPGAPLELFF. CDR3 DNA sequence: TGTGCCAGCAGCTCCCCAGGGGCCCCGTTGGAGCTGTTTTTT.

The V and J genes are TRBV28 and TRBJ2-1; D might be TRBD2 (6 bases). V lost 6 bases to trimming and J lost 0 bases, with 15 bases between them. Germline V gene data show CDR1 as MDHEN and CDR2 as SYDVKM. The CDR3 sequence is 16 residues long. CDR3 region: CASSRENPSSYNEQFF. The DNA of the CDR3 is TGTGCCAGCAGCCGGGAGAACCCGAGCTCCTACAATGAGCAGTTCTTC.

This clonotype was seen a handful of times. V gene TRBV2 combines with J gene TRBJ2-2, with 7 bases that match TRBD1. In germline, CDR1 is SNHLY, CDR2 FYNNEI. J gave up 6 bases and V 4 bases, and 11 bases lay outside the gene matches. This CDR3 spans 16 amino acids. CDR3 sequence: CASSGTGTGIAGELFF. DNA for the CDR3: TGTGCCAGCAGTGGGACAGGCACTGGGATTGCCGGGGAGCTGTTTTTT.

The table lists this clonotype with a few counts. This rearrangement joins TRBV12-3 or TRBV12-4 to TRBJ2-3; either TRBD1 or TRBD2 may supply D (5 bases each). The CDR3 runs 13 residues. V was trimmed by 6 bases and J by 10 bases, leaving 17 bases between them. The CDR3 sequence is CASSLPGAIPQYF. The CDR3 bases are TGTGCCAGCAGCCTCCCCGGGGCCATCCCGCAGTATTTT.

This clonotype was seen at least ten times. CDR3 amino acids: CASSLAGGTYNEQFF. The CDR3 bases are TGTGCCAGCAGTTTAGCGGGGGGAACCTACAATGAGCAGTTCTTC. This sequence joins TRBV6-5 and TRBJ2-1; 10 nucleotides align to TRBD2. V was pared by 4 bases and J by 2 bases, with 2 bases of the junction left unmatched. This CDR3 is 15 amino acids long. Germline CDR1 MNHEY, CDR2 SVGAGI.

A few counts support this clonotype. The CDR3 DNA sequence: TGTGCCAGCAGCGGTAGCAGGGGAGGGACTAGCGGCAACAATGAGCAGTTCTTC. As protein: CASSGSRGGTSGNNEQFF. The genes are TRBV7-6 and TRBJ2-1; 11 bases align to TRBD2. This CDR3 is 18 amino acids long. V trimming: 5 bases; J trimming: 5 bases; junction bases outside the gene matches: 14. Germline-derived CDR1 and CDR2 are SGHVS and FNYEAQ.

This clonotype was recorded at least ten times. CDR3 bases: TGCAGTGCTAGTCTGACTAGTCCTATTATGGAGACCCAGTACTTC. It is translated as CSASLTSPIMETQYF. The rearrangement joins TRBV20-1 to TRBJ2-5, with a tentative D call TRBD2 (6 bases). The germline V and J ends were trimmed by 3 bases and 5 bases, with 19 bases remaining between them. The CDR3 spans 15 residues. Per germline, CDR1 DFQATT and CDR2 SNEGSKA (reference sequence).

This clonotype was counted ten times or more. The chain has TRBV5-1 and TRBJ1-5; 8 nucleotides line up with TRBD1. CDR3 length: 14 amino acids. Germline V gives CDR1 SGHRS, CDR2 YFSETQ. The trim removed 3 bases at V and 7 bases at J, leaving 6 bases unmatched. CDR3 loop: CASSYTGGGQPQHF. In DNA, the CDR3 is TGCGCCAGCAGCTACACAGGGGGAGGGCAGCCCCAGCATTTT.

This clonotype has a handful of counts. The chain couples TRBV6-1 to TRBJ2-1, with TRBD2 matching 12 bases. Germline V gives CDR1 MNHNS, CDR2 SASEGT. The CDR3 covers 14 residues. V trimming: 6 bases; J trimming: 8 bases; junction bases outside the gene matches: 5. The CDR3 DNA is TGTGCCAGCAGACGACTAGCGGGGGATGATGAGCAGTTCTTC. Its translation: CASRRLAGDDEQFF.

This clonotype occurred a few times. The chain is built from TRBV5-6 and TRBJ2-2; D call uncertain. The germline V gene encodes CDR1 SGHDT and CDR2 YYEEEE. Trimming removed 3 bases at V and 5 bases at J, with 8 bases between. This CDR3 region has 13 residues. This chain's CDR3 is CASSYAGTGELFF. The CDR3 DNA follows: TGTGCCAGCAGCTACGCCGGTACCGGGGAGCTGTTTTTT.

Here the CDR3 reads CASSTAPWPQKVGELFF. Written as DNA, the CDR3 is TGTGCCAGCAGCACAGCCCCCTGGCCCCAGAAAGTCGGGGAGCTGTTTTTT. The J gene is TRBJ2-2, the V gene TRBV21-1; TRBD1, the table's D call, was not compared with the DNA. TRBV21-1 is a known pseudogene. There are 17 residues in the CDR3.

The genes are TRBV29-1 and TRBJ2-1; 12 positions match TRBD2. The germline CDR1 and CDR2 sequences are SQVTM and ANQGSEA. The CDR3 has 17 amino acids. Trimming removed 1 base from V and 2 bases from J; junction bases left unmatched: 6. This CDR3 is CSVEGASGRGAYNEQFF. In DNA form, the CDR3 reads TGCAGCGTTGAAGGGGCTAGCGGGAGGGGGGCCTACAATGAGCAGTTCTTC.

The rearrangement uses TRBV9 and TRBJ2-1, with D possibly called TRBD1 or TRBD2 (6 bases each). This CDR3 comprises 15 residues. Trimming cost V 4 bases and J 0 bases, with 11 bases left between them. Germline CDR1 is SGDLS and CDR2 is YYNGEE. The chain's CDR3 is CASSPGGSSYNEQFF. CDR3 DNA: TGTGCCAGCAGCCCCGGGGGCAGCTCCTACAATGAGCAGTTCTTC.